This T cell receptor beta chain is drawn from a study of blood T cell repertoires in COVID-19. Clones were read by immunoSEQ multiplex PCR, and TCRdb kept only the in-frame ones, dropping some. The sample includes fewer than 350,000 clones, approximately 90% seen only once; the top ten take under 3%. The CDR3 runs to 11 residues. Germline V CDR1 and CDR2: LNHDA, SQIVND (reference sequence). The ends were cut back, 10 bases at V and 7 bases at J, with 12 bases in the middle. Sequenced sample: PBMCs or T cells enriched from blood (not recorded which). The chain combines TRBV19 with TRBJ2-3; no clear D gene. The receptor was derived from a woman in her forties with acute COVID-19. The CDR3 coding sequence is TGTGCCACCGCGAGCGTGAATACGCAGTATTTT. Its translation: CATASVNTQYF.